These 21 T cell receptor beta chains came from one sample sequenced in a study of shared clonotypes between healthy human individuals. Sequencing was performed with immunoSEQ multiplex PCR; in TCRdb, only in-frame clones are kept and a portion is missing. This table holds over 850,000 clones, 78% found once. Sequencing used memory CD4+ T cells from PBMCs. Subset indicated: CD45RA-negative fraction. These receptors were taken from a young man in good health. Some clones in this sample may be carry-over from other donors' samples.

This clone has just a few counts. This chain joins TRBV29-1 and TRBJ1-1; D remains unclear. CDR3 length equals 11 residues. The germline V gene encodes CDR1 SQVTM and CDR2 ANQGSEA. With 8 bases removed from V and 1 base from J, the gap between germline ends came to 8 bases. In DNA, the CDR3 is TGCAGCCCCAGTTCGAACACTGAAGCTTTCTTT. Translating gives CSPSSNTEAFF.

In the case of this clone: Other DNA sequences of this sample code for an identical CDR3. The gene calls are TRBV18 and TRBJ1-2; unclear D gene. The CDR3 is made up of 13 amino acids. Trimming took off 3 bases at V and 3 bases at J, with 8 bases between the two ends. Germline CDR1 and CDR2: KGHSH and LQKENI. For the CDR3, the DNA is TGTGCCAGCTCACCCCGGACGGACTATGGCTACACCTTC. It codes for CASSPRTDYGYTF.

The V gene is TRBV19, the J gene TRBJ2-3; TRBD1 aligns across 7 bases. The CDR3 length is 15 residues. From germline, CDR1 is LNHDA and CDR2 SQIVND (reference sequence). The V segment lost 3 bases and the J segment 0 bases; nucleotides outside the gene matches: 3. The CDR3, as DNA: TGTGCCAGTAGTATTCCGACAGGGAGCACAGATACGCAGTATTTT. Its protein product is CASSIPTGSTDTQYF.

This clone was counted ten times or more. The chain carries TRBV27 and TRBJ1-5, with 7 bases identical to TRBD1. Germline assignment: CDR1 MNHEY and CDR2 SMNVEV (reference sequence). Unmatched junction bases numbered 7, after V lost 5 bases and J lost 3 bases. This CDR3 has 15 amino acids. This CDR3 reads CASSATGTVNQPQHF. In DNA, the CDR3 is TGTGCCAGCAGTGCCACCGGGACAGTCAATCAGCCCCAGCATTTT.

The chain is built from TRBV28 and TRBJ2-7; no reliable D call. The ends were cut back, 7 bases at V and 2 bases at J, with 12 bases in the middle. This CDR3 is built from 13 residues. Per the germline V gene, CDR1 is MDHEN and CDR2 is SYDVKM. The CDR3 protein is CASTGRPAYEQYF. The CDR3 nucleotides are TGTGCCAGCACGGGCAGGCCTGCCTACGAGCAGTACTTC.

The chain joins TRBV5-8 to TRBJ2-7; D possibly corresponds to TRBD2 (6 bases). V gave up 0 bases and J gave up 3 bases, with 13 bases separating them. The germline V gene encodes CDR1 SGHTS and CDR2 YDEGEE. The CDR3 has 15 residues. CDR3 bases: TGTGCCAGCAGCTTGGCCGGGGGTGGCAACTACGAGCAGTACTTC. Translating it yields CASSLAGGGNYEQYF.

V and J are TRBV19 and TRBJ1-1; D call uncertain. From germline, CDR1 is LNHDA and CDR2 SQIVND (reference sequence). The CDR3 has 14 residues. Trimming took off 5 bases at V and 6 bases at J, with 16 bases between the two ends. CDR3 sequence: CASSLGQPGSEAFF. DNA for the CDR3: TGTGCCAGTAGTTTAGGGCAGCCCGGATCTGAAGCTTTCTTT.

This clone was counted only a few times. The genes are TRBV9 and TRBJ2-6; D is unclear. With 10 bases removed from V and 2 bases from J, the gap between germline ends came to 7 bases. The CDR3 runs 12 residues. Germline CDR1 SGDLS, CDR2 YYNGEE. Here the CDR3 DNA reads TGTGCCTGCTTCGCTGGGGCCAACGTCCTGACTTTC. Translating it yields CACFAGANVLTF.

The chain is built from TRBV19 and TRBJ2-6; 8 nucleotides align to TRBD2. The CDR3 covers 15 residues. The germline V gene has CDR1 LNHDA and CDR2 SQIVND (reference sequence). V lost 9 bases, J lost 0 bases, and 4 bases stayed unmatched. Here the CDR3 reads CASLAGVSGANVLTF. CDR3 DNA sequence: TGTGCCAGCCTAGCGGGCGTCTCTGGGGCCAACGTCCTGACTTTC.

For this clone: Other DNA sequences in the sample encode the same CDR3. V and J are TRBV7-3 and TRBJ2-5; the D gene could be TRBD1 or TRBD2 (5 bases each). The CDR3 length is 13 residues. Trimming removed 4 bases from V and 1 base from J, with 7 bases in between. Germline CDR1 SGHTA, CDR2 FQGTGA. The DNA for the CDR3 is TGTGCCAGCAGCTCGGGACCCCAAGAGACCCAGTACTTC. Encoded protein: CASSSGPQETQYF.

This chain links TRBV6-1 with TRBJ2-7; tentatively, D is TRBD2 (7 bases). Germline V gives CDR1 MNHNS, CDR2 SASEGT. The CDR3 loop spans 15 amino acids. With 6 bases removed from V and 2 bases from J, the gap between germline ends came to 17 bases. The CDR3 DNA reads as TGTGCCAGCAGGGGAAGGGGGGGTCTGCCCTACGAGCAGTACTTC. This gives the protein CASRGRGGLPYEQYF.

The chain combines TRBV19 with TRBJ2-1; no definite D call. V gave up 2 bases and J gave up 0 bases, with 14 bases separating them. CDR3 size: 17 residues. From germline, CDR1 is LNHDA and CDR2 SQIVND (reference sequence). The CDR3 protein is CASSILRTFSSYNEQFF. The CDR3, as DNA: TGTGCCAGTAGTATACTCCGAACCTTTAGCTCCTACAATGAGCAGTTCTTC.

This clone was detected once. The chain uses TRBV6-5 and TRBJ2-5; the D is unclear. Trimming took 0 bases from V and 4 from J, leaving 12 bases between them. The CDR3 sequence is 15 residues long. From germline, CDR1 is MNHEY and CDR2 SVGAGI. The CDR3 nucleotides are TGTGCCAGCAGTTACTCGTGGGAAGGTCCAGAGACCCAGTACTTC. The encoded protein is CASSYSWEGPETQYF.

V gene TRBV9 combines with J gene TRBJ1-2; weak D call: TRBD1 (5 bases). V shed 3 bases and J shed 7 bases, with 19 bases lying between them. Germline CDR1 SGDLS, CDR2 YYNGEE. The CDR3 sequence is 15 residues long. CDR3 DNA: TGTGCCAGCAGCGGCCCCTGGAGGGGCTATGGTGGCTACACCTTC. Translating it yields CASSGPWRGYGGYTF.

The V gene is TRBV19, the J gene TRBJ1-2, with 8 bases aligning to TRBD1. The trim removed 5 bases at V and 6 bases at J, leaving 11 bases unmatched. The CDR3 is made up of 15 amino acids. Germline V gene data show CDR1 as LNHDA and CDR2 as SQIVND (reference sequence). The CDR3 nucleotides read TGTGCCAGTAGTCCAGGGGGCGCGGGCCTCCATGGCTACACCTTC. Amino acids: CASSPGGAGLHGYTF.

The V and J genes are TRBV28 and TRBJ1-2; perhaps TRBD1 as D (5 bases). This CDR3 region has 12 residues. Trimming took off 11 bases at V and 3 bases at J, with 13 bases between the two ends. Per germline, CDR1 MDHEN and CDR2 SYDVKM. The CDR3 DNA follows: TGTGCCGCAGGGCGATCGGACTATGGCTACACCTTC. It specifies CAAGRSDYGYTF.

The chain couples TRBV21-1 to TRBJ2-7; the table names TRBD1, a call not compared with the DNA. TRBV21-1 is shown as a pseudogene. The CDR3 spans 15 residues. Written as DNA, the CDR3 is TGTGCCAGCAGACTCGGGGGACAGGGAACCTACGAGCAGTACTTC. It encodes CASRLGGQGTYEQYF.

The V call is TRBV6-1, the J call TRBJ1-5; tentatively, D is TRBD1 (5 bases). Trimming removed 5 bases at V and 0 bases at J, with 11 bases between. The germline CDR1 and CDR2 sequences are MNHNS and SASEGT. This CDR3 is built from 15 residues. In nucleotides, the CDR3 is TGTGCCAGCAGTACCCTGACAGCTAGCAATCAGCCCCAGCATTTT. Residues: CASSTLTASNQPQHF.

This chain joins TRBV9 and TRBJ2-1, with 11 nucleotides matching TRBD2. The V segment lost 4 bases and the J segment 4 bases; nucleotides outside the gene matches: 7. The CDR3 totals 16 residues. The germline V gene encodes CDR1 SGDLS and CDR2 YYNGEE. For the CDR3, the DNA is TGTGCCAGCAGCCCCCCGGGACTAGCGGTATACAATGAGCAGTTCTTC. Translating it yields CASSPPGLAVYNEQFF.

The V call is TRBV5-1, the J call TRBJ1-3; D not certain. The germline CDR1 and CDR2 sequences are SGHRS and YFSETQ. CDR3 length equals 15 residues. The V end was cut by 3 bases, the J end by 2 bases, with 12 bases between. CDR3 sequence (DNA): TGCGCCAGCAGCTCACAGCCAACCGCTGGAAACACCATATATTTT. It translates to CASSSQPTAGNTIYF.

The V and J genes are TRBV11-1 and TRBJ2-3; weak D call: TRBD2 (5 bases). CDR3 length: 15 amino acids. V was shortened by 3 bases and J by 0 bases, with 10 bases between the two germline ends. From germline, CDR1 is SGHAT and CDR2 FQDESV (reference sequence). Here the CDR3 reads CASSFLASSTDTQYF. The DNA of the CDR3 is TGTGCCAGCAGCTTCCTAGCCTCTAGCACAGATACGCAGTATTTT.